This T cell receptor beta chain came from a study of OX40 agonist ivuxolimab in advanced cancers. Concerning the study at large: Ivuxolimab was a fully human IgG2 agonistic monoclonal antibody targeting the costimulatory receptor OX40 (CD134). Intravenous ivuxolimab was administered to patients every 2 weeks at six dose levels: 0.01, 0.1, 0.3, 1.5, 3 and 10 mg/kg. Of the approximately 53 patients in dose escalation, about 20 had hepatocellular carcinoma, some 15 had melanoma, 9 had renal cell carcinoma and 9 had head and neck cancer. In the dose-escalation cohort, about four fifths of patients were male, and the mean age was 60 years with a range of roughly 20 to 79. Patients were allowed to have had prior anti-PD-1, anti-PD-L1 or anti-CTLA-4 therapy, and around two fifths of the dose-escalation patients had been treated with checkpoint inhibitors. Three dose-escalation patients achieved partial responses, one with hepatocellular carcinoma and two with cutaneous melanoma. The purpose of peripheral TCRbeta sequencing was to test whether ivuxolimab changed TCR sequence diversity and led to clonal T-cell expansion. The monotherapy dose-escalation portion (N = 52 patients) of the phase I ivuxolimab trial is reported in the paper. Broader findings and caveats from the paper: Clonal expansion of both CD4+ and CD8+ blood T cells was observed from baseline to week 6 at doses 0.1 to 3.0 mg/kg. On average, CD8+ T cells showed more expanded clones than CD4+ T cells after ivuxolimab. Low levels of normalized T-cell clonal expansion were also seen in some nonresponding patients. Which antigens the clonally expanded peripheral T cells were specific for was not determined. In the 0.1-3.0 mg/kg groups, partial responders had among the lowest normalized peripheral clonal expansion, particularly in CD8+ T cells.

Genomic DNA was isolated from the sorted cells so that the TCRbeta CDR3 region could be sequenced. The immunoSEQ Assay was used for sequencing of TCRbeta CDR3 regions. As stored in TCRdb, this immuneACCESS dataset retains in-frame rearrangements with V and J assigned. A fraction of the clones does not appear; measured against another copy, unresolved V genes explain less than half of the discrepancy, and the remainder lacks a known reason. The table for this sample lists approximately 60,000 clones; more than 85% of them were counted only once. The ten biggest clones cover approximately 20% of the sample. Worth noting for this clone: The clone's antigen remains unknown. No much larger clone exists at a distance of one base, and base qualities are not known.

The CDR3 has 15 amino acids, counting the end cysteine and phenylalanine. The kept DNA is CDR3 alone, 45 bases in frame from the first base. CDR1 is given as MNHEY and CDR2 as SVGAGI, both from the germline V gene. For this chain, trimming is 5 bases at the V end and 4 bases at the J end, and the number of junction bases without a gene match is 9. The trial excluded patients who had a history of autoimmune disease or who were on systemic immunosuppression. Peripheral blood for TCR sequencing was drawn from every dose cohort at baseline, at cycle 4 day 1 and at cycle 7 day 1. The samples were drawn from a first-in-human, open-label, multicenter phase I dose-escalation trial of ivuxolimab. Adults with locally advanced or metastatic head and neck squamous cell, hepatocellular, melanoma or renal cell carcinoma were enrolled in the trial. Before TCR sequencing, CD4+ T cells and CD8+ T cells from peripheral blood were sorted into separate populations.

This specimen was CD4+ or CD8+ T cells sorted from blood, taken in a trial of the OX40 agonist ivuxolimab. The chain is assembled from TRBV6-5 and TRBJ2-7, with 9 central nucleotides matching TRBD2. The sequence came from an adult with an advanced solid tumor such as melanoma, head and neck, liver or kidney cancer. The DNA reads TGTGCCAGCAGTCCCGCAGTAGCGGGAGTATACGAGCAGTACTTC. It encodes CASSPAVAGVYEQYF.